The table lists the clone carrying this T cell receptor (beta chain) with a few counts. The antigen remains undetermined. PCR amplification relied on 60 Vbeta primers (plus 13 Jbeta primers). Assay: immunoSEQ multiplex PCR; the TCRdb copy retains only in-frame clones and omits some. The repertoire holds some 220,000 clones, with 82% as singletons. This sample stems from a study of cytomegalovirus exposure and HLA in healthy donors. Findings and limits, study-wide: Per a later analysis, HLA-associated TCR beta chains showed more clonal expansion than other, equally common TCR beta chains. In a later analysis, common viral pathogens appeared linked to several of the most significant clusters. Rarity characterized most TCR sequences, yet some public TCRs appeared in many donors. Rates of TCR association differed by HLA locus in a later analysis, with DRB1 highest and HLA-C lowest.

V was pared by 3 bases and J by 5 bases, with 19 bases between. CDR1 and CDR2 from the germline V gene are LNHDA and SQIVND (reference sequence). The CDR3 has 16 amino acids. The clonotype originates from a woman aged 40 to 55 in good health and CMV-seronegative. The sequencing sample was made of PBMCs. The chain has TRBV19 and TRBJ1-1, with D possibly TRBD1 on 6 matching bases. The CDR3 protein is CASSMNRVGAGTEAFF. CDR3 DNA: TGTGCCAGTAGTATGAACCGTGTGGGGGCTGGGACTGAAGCTTTCTTT.